The 16 T cell receptor beta chains given below trace back to one sample, sequenced in a study of T cell changes during pregnancy in multiple sclerosis. Clones were sequenced by immunoSEQ multiplex PCR, and TCRdb holds only the in-frame ones, with some missing. The data show 40,000 to 45,000 clones, with around 94% seen just once and over 1.5% held by the top ten. This sample comprised peripheral blood, obtained in the third trimester of pregnancy. The receptors stem from a female donor with multiple sclerosis, enrolled in a pregnancy study.

V and J are TRBV19 and TRBJ2-7, with 11 bases that match TRBD2. The V and J ends lost 6 bases and 4 bases, in that order; junction bases with no gene match: 8. This CDR3 contains 15 residues. CDR1 and CDR2 (germline): LNHDA, SQIVND (reference sequence). CDR3 sequence reads: CASRITSGSTYEQYF. CDR3 sequence (DNA): TGTGCCAGTAGGATTACTAGCGGGAGTACTTACGAGCAGTACTTC.

CDR3 sequence (DNA): TGTGCCAGCAGCGGGGACAGGGGGTCTGGGCAGTACTTC. The encoded protein is CASSGDRGSGQYF. The gene calls are TRBV5-6 and TRBJ2-7; TRBD1 matches 11 bases. V gave up 4 bases and J gave up 9 bases; unmatched junction bases: 6. This CDR3 region has 13 residues. Germline V gene lookup returns CDR1 SGHDT and CDR2 YYEEEE.

The chain combines TRBV7-2 with TRBJ1-6; no reliable D call. The V gene's germline CDR1 is SGHTA and CDR2 FQGNSA. V was trimmed by 1 base and J by 8 bases, leaving 9 bases between them. This CDR3 is 14 amino acids long. The CDR3 protein is CASSLGGFYSPLHF. The CDR3 bases are TGTGCCAGCAGCTTAGGAGGATTCTATTCACCCCTCCACTTT.

This sequence joins TRBV30 and TRBJ1-5; TRBD1 is a possible D gene (6 bases). CDR3 length equals 13 residues. Germline CDR1 and CDR2: GTSNPN and SVGIG (reference sequence). V shed 0 bases and J shed 7 bases, with 10 bases lying between them. The CDR3 DNA is TGTGCCTGGAGTGTTTTGGGGACACAGCCCCAGCATTTT. Encoded protein: CAWSVLGTQPQHF.

The chain carries TRBV7-2 and TRBJ2-7; 7 bases are a match to TRBD2. The CDR3 consists of 13 residues. J lost 4 bases, V lost 3 bases, and 3 bases had no gene match. Germline CDR1 SGHTA, CDR2 FQGNSA. DNA of the CDR3: TGTGCCAGCAGCTTGAGACTAGCTTACGAGCAGTACTTC. This gives the protein CASSLRLAYEQYF.

The chain couples TRBV7-8 to TRBJ2-1; D not certain. CDR1 is SGHVS and CDR2 is FQNEAQ in the germline V gene. The CDR3 extends over 16 amino acids. Between the trimmed V and J ends, which lost 5 bases and 2 bases, there was a span of 16 bases. For the CDR3, the DNA is TGTGCCAGCAGCCGGATTCTAGTTGCCGCCTACAATGAGCAGTTCTTC. Protein sequence: CASSRILVAAYNEQFF.

The rearrangement links TRBV7-2 to TRBJ2-5, with 7 bases fitting TRBD1. The CDR3 spans 17 residues. Trimming removed 5 bases from V and 2 bases from J; junction bases left unmatched: 14. Germline V gene lookup returns CDR1 SGHTA and CDR2 FQGNSA. CDR3 nucleotides: TGTGCCAGCAGCCCGTTTGCAACGACAGGGAAACAAGAGACCCAGTACTTC. Its protein is CASSPFATTGKQETQYF. Supplemented by reference TRBV7-2 and TRBJ2-5, the full variable domain reads GAGVSQSPSNKVTEKGKDVELRCDPISGHTALYWYRQSLGQGLEFLIYFQGNSAPDKSGLPSDRFSAERTGGSVSTLTIQRTQQEDSAVYLCASSPFATTGKQETQYFGPGTRLLVL.

The sample holds one count of this clone. The chain employs TRBV6-6 and TRBJ1-6, with D possibly being TRBD1 (6 bases). The CDR3 is made up of 14 amino acids. CDR1 and CDR2 from the germline V gene are MNHNY and SVGAGI (reference sequence). The ends were cut back, 2 bases at V and 6 bases at J, with 8 bases in the middle. CDR3 in amino acids: CASSYRDTNSPLHF. The CDR3 nucleotides are TGTGCCAGCAGTTACAGGGACACTAATTCACCCCTCCACTTT.

V gene TRBV19 combines with J gene TRBJ1-1, with D unclear. The CDR3 runs 14 residues. Germline V lookup: CDR1 LNHDA, CDR2 SQIVND (reference sequence). V lost 6 bases to trimming and J lost 3 bases, with 14 bases between them. The DNA for the CDR3 is TGTGCCAGTAGAATCCCAGGTGGTGACACTGAAGCTTTCTTT. It yields the protein CASRIPGGDTEAFF.

This chain uses TRBV10-3 with TRBJ1-3; TRBD1 might be the D (6 bases). This CDR3 contains 16 residues. V dropped 2 bases and J dropped 2 bases, with 13 bases sitting between them. Germline CDR1 ENHRY, CDR2 SYGVKD. The CDR3 nucleotides are TGTGCCATCAGTGAGAGAGGACAGATAACTGGAAACACCATATATTTT. As protein: CAISERGQITGNTIYF.

The chain couples TRBV9 to TRBJ2-7; a weak D match, TRBD2 (7 bases). There are 15 residues in the CDR3. Germline-derived CDR1 and CDR2 are SGDLS and YYNGEE. The germline V and J ends were trimmed by 0 bases and 4 bases, with 14 bases remaining between them. CDR3 sequence (DNA): TGTGCCAGCAGCGTAGGCGGGGGCCCTGATTACGAGCAGTACTTC. This translates into CASSVGGGPDYEQYF.

The rearrangement links TRBV15 to TRBJ1-4; D unresolved. Germline loops: CDR1 LNHNV, CDR2 YYDKDF (reference sequence). The germline V and J ends were trimmed by 3 bases and 4 bases, with 15 bases remaining between them. The CDR3 length is 16 residues. CDR3 loop: CATSSLGQPGNEKLFF. The CDR3 bases are TGTGCCACCAGCAGTTTAGGCCAGCCGGGTAATGAAAAACTGTTTTTT.

The rearrangement links TRBV5-1 to TRBJ2-7; TRBD1 matches 7 bases. This CDR3 comprises 14 residues. CDR1 SGHRS and CDR2 YFSETQ come from the germline V gene. Trimming at V came to 0 bases and at J to 3 bases, leaving 3 bases not matched to a gene. For the CDR3, the DNA is TGCGCCAGCAGCTTGGAGGACAGGATCTACGAGCAGTACTTC. The encoded protein is CASSLEDRIYEQYF.

The V call is TRBV7-2, the J call TRBJ2-1; no clear D gene. Germline CDR1 and CDR2: SGHTA and FQGNSA. The length of the CDR3 is 14 residues. The V and J ends lost 5 bases and 3 bases respectively, with 11 bases between them. The CDR3 region is CASSTGSDYNEQFF. CDR3 sequence (DNA): TGTGCCAGCAGCACCGGGTCAGACTACAATGAGCAGTTCTTC.

This chain links TRBV27 with TRBJ1-6; D unresolved. CDR3 length: 16 amino acids. Germline assignment: CDR1 MNHEY and CDR2 SMNVEV (reference sequence). V was trimmed by 5 bases and J by 8 bases, leaving 19 bases between them. The CDR3, as DNA: TGTGCCAGCAGTCCCTCAGCGGACGTGAATTATTCACCCCTCCACTTT. This translates into CASSPSADVNYSPLHF.

The rearrangement uses TRBV6-5 and TRBJ2-5, with TRBD2 matching 10 bases. The CDR3 is made up of 15 amino acids. Germline V gene data show CDR1 as MNHEY and CDR2 as SVGAGI. V was pared by 6 bases and J by 4 bases, with 8 bases of the junction left unmatched. CDR3 sequence (DNA): TGTGCCAGCAGCCCCCGACTAGCGGGCGGAGAGACCCAGTACTTC. Translating it yields CASSPRLAGGETQYF.